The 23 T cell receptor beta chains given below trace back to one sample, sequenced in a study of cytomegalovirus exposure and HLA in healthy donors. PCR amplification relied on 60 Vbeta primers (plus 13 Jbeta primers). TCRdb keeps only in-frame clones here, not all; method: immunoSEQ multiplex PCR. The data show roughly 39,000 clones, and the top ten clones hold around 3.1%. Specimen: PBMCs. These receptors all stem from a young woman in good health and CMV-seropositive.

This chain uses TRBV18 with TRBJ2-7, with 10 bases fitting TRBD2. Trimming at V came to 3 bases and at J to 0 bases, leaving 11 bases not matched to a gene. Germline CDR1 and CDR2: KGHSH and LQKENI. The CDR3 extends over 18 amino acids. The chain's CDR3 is CASSPRASGGGSSYEQYF. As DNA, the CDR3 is TGTGCCAGCTCACCCCGAGCTAGCGGGGGAGGGAGCTCCTACGAGCAGTACTTC. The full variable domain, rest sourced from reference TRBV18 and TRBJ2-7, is NAGVMQNPRHLVRRRGQEARLRCSPMKGHSHVYWYRQLPEEGLKFMVYLQKENIIDESGMPKERFSAEFPKEGPSILRIQQVVRGDSAAYFCASSPRASGGGSSYEQYFGPGTRLTVT.

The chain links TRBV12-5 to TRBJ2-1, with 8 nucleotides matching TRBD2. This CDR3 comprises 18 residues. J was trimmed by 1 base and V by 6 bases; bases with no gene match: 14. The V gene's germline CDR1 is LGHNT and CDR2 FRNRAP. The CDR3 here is CASGPGRAGGLSYNEQFF. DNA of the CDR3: TGTGCTAGTGGCCCAGGTCGGGCGGGGGGCCTATCCTACAATGAGCAGTTCTTC.

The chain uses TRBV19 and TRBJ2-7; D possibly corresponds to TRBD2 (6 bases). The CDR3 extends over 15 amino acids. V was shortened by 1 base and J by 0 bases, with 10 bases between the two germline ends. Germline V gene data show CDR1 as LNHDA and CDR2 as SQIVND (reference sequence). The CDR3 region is CASSIAGVSSYEQYF. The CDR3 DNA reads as TGTGCCAGTAGTATAGCGGGGGTGAGCTCCTACGAGCAGTACTTC.

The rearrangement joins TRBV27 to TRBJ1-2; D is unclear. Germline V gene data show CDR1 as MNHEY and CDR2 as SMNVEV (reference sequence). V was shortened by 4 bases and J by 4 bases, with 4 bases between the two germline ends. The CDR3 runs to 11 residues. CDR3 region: CASSSSYGYTF. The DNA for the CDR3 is TGTGCCAGCAGTTCCAGCTATGGCTACACCTTC.

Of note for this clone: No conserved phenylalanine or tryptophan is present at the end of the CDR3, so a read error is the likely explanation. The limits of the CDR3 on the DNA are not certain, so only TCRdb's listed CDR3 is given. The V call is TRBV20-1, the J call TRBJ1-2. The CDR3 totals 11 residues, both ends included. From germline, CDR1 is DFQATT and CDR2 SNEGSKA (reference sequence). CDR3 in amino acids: CSARGPSILTL.

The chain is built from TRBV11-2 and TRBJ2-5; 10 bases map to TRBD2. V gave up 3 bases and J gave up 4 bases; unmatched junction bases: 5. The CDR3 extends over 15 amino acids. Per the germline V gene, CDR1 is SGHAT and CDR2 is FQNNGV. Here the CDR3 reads CASSFSSGGSETQYF. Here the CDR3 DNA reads TGTGCCAGCAGCTTCAGTAGCGGGGGGTCAGAGACCCAGTACTTC.

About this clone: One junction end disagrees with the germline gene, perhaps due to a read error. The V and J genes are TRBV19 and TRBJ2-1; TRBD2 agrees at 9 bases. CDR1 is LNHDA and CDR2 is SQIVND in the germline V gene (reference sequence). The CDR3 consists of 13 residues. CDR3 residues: CAIGTSSHNEQFF. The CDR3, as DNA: TGTGCCATCGGGACTAGCTCCCACAATGAGCAGTTCTTC.

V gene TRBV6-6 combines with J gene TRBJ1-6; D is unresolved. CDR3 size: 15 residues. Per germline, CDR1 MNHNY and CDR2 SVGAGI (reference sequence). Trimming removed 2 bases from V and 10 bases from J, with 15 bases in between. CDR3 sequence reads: CASSYAPGTGSPLHF. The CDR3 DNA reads TGTGCCAGCAGTTACGCTCCGGGAACCGGATCACCCCTCCACTTT.

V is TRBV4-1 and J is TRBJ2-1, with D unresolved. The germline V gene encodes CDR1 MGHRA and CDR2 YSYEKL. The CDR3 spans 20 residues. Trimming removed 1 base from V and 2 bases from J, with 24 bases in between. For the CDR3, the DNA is TGCGCCAGCAGCCAAGTCATACTCGTCTCACCAACCATAACCTACAATGAGCAGTTCTTC. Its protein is CASSQVILVSPTITYNEQFF.

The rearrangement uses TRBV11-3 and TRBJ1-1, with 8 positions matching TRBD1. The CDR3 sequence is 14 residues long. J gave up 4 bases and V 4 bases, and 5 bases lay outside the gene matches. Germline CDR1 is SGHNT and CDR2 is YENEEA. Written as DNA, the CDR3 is TGTGCCAGCAGCTCAGGACAGGGAGTCACTGAAGCTTTCTTT. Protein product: CASSSGQGVTEAFF.

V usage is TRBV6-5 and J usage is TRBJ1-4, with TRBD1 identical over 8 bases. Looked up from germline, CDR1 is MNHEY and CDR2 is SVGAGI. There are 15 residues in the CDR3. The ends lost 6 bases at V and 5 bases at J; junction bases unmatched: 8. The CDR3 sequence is CASREGQAFNEKLFF. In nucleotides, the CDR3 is TGTGCCAGCAGAGAGGGACAGGCCTTCAATGAAAAACTGTTTTTT.

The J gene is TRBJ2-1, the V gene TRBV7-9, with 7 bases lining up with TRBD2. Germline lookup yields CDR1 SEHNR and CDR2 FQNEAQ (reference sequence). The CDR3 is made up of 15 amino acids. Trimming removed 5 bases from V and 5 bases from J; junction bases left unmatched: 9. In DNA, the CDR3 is TGTGCCAGCAGCCCCCTAGCGGCGGGGGACAATGAGCAGTTCTTC. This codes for CASSPLAAGDNEQFF.

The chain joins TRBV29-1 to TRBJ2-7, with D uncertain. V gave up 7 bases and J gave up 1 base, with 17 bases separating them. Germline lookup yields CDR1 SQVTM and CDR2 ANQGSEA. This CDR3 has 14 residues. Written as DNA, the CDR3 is TGCAGCGCCCTAGGTGTAGCTGGGTCCTACGAGCAGTACTTC. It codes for CSALGVAGSYEQYF.

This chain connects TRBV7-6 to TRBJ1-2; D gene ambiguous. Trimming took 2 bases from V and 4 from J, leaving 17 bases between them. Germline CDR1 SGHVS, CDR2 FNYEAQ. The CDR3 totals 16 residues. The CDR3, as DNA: TGTGCCAGCAGCTTACAGGAATCGGGAGGAGCCTATGGCTACACCTTC. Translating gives CASSLQESGGAYGYTF. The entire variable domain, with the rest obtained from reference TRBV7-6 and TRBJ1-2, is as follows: GAGVSQSPRYKVTKRGQDVALRCDPISGHVSLYWYRQALGQGPEFLTYFNYEAQQDKSGLPNDRFSAERPEGSISTLTIQRTEQRDSAMYRCASSLQESGGAYGYTFGSGTRLTVV.

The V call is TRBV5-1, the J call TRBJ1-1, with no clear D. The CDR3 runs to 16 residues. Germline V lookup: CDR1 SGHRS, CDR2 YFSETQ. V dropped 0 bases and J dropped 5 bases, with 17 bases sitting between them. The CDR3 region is CASSLAGGITGTEAFF. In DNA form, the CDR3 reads TGCGCCAGCAGCTTGGCCGGCGGGATTACGGGGACTGAAGCTTTCTTT.

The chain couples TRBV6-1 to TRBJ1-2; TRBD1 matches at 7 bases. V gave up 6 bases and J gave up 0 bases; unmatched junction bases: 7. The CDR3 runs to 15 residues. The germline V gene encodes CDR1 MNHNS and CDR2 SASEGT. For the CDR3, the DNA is TGTGCCAGCAGCCGGGACAGATATCCTAACTATGGCTACACCTTC. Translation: CASSRDRYPNYGYTF.

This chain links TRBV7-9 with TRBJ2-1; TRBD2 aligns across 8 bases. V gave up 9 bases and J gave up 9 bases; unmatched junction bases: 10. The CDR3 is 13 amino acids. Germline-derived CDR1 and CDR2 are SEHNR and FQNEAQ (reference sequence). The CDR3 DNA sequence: TGTGCCAGTACCCCCAGGCGGGGGGCTGAGCAGTTCTTC. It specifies CASTPRRGAEQFF.

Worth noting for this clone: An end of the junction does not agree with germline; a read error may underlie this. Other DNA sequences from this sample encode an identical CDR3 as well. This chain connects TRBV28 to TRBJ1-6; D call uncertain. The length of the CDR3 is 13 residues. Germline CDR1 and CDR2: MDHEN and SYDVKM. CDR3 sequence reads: CASTLNPNSPLHF. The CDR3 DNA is TGTGCCAGCACCCTAAACCCAAATTCGCCCCTCCACTTT.

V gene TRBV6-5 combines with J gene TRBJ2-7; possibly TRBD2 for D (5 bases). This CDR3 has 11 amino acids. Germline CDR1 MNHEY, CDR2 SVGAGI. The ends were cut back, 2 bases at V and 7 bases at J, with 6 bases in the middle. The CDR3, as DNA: TGTGCCAGCAGTTACAGAGGGGAGCAGTACTTC. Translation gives CASSYRGEQYF.

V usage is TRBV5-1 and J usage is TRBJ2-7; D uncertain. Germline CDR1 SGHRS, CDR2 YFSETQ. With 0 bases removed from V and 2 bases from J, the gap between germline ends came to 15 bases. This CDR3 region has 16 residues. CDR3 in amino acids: CASSLDLGYGAYEQYF. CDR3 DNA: TGCGCCAGCAGCTTGGACCTTGGTTACGGAGCCTACGAGCAGTACTTC.

Here the CDR3 reads CASSEGATGQETQYF. The CDR3 DNA follows: TGCGCCAGCAGTGAGGGGGCGACAGGGCAGGAGACCCAGTACTTC. The V call is TRBV10-1, the J call TRBJ2-5; TRBD1 agrees at 7 bases. The trim removed 2 bases at V and 5 bases at J, leaving 8 bases unmatched. From germline, CDR1 is WNHNN and CDR2 SYGVQD (reference sequence). This CDR3 comprises 15 residues.

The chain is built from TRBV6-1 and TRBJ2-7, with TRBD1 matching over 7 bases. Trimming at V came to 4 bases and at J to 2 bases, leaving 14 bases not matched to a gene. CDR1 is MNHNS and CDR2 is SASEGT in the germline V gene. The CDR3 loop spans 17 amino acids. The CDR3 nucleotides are TGTGCCAGCAGTGTCCGACAGGGATCAACACTCCCCTACGAGCAGTACTTC. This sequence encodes CASSVRQGSTLPYEQYF.

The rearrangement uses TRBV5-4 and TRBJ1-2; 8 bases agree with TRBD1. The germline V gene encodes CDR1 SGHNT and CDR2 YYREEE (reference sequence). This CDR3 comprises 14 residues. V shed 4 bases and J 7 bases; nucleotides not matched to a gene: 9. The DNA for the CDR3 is TGTGCCAGCAGCCACCTGACAGGGGACAGTGGCTACACCTTC. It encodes CASSHLTGDSGYTF.